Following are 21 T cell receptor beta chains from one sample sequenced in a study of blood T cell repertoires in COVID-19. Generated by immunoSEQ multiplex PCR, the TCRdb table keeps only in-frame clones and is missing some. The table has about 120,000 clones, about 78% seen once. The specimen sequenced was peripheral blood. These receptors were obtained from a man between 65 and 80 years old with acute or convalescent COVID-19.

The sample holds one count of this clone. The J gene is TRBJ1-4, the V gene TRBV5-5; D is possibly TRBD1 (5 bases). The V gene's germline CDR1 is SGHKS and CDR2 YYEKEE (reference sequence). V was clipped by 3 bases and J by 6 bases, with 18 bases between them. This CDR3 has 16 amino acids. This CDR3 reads CASSSLGGGVDEKLFF. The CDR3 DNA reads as TGTGCCAGCAGCTCCCTGGGTGGGGGGGTTGATGAAAAACTGTTTTTT.

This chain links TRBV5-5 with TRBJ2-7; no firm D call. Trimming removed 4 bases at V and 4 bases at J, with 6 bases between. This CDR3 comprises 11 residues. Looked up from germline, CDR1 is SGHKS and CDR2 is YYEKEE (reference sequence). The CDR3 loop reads CASSRDYEQYF. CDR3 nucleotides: TGTGCCAGCAGCCGCGATTACGAGCAGTACTTC.

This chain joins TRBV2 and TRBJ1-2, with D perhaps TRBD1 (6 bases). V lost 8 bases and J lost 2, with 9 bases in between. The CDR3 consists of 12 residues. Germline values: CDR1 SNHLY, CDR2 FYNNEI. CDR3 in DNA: TGTGCCAGCGGGGGACAAAACTATGGCTACACCTTC. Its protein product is CASGGQNYGYTF.

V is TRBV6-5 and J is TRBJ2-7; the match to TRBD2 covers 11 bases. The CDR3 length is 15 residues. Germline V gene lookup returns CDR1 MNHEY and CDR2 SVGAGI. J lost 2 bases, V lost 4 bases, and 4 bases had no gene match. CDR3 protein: CASSSLTSGAYEQYF. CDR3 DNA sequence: TGTGCCAGCAGTTCGTTGACTAGCGGGGCCTACGAGCAGTACTTC.

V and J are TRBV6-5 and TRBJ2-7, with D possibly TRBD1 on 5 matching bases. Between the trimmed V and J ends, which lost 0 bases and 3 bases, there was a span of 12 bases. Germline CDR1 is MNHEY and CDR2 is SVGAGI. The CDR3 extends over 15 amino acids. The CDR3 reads CASSYSNIRVYEQYF. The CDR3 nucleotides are TGTGCCAGCAGTTACTCGAATATCAGGGTCTACGAGCAGTACTTC.

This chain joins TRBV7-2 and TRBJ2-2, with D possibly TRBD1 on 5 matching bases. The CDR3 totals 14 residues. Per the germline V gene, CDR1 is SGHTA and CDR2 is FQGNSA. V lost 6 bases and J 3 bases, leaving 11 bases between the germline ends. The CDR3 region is CASSPRRDTGELFF. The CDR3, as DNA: TGTGCCAGCAGTCCTCGCAGGGACACCGGGGAGCTGTTTTTT.

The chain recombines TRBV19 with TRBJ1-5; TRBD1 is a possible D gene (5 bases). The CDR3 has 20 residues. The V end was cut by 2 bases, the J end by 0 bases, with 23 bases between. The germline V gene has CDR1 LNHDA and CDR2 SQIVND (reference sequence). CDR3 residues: CASSIPGHGITFYSNQPQHF. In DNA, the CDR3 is TGTGCCAGTAGTATACCAGGACATGGAATCACTTTTTATAGCAATCAGCCCCAGCATTTT.

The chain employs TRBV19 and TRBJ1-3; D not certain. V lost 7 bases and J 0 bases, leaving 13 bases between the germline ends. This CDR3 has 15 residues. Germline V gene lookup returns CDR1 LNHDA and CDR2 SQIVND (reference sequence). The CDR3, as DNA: TGTGCCAGTACGGCAGGACTTATCTCTGGAAACACCATATATTTT. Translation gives CASTAGLISGNTIYF.

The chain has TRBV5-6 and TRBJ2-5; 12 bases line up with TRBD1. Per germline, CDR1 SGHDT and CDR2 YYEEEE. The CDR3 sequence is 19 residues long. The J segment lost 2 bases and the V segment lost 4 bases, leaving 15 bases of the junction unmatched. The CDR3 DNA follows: TGTGCCAGCAGCGGGTCCCCCGGGACAGGGGGCGCTTTGCAAGAGACCCAGTACTTC. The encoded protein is CASSGSPGTGGALQETQYF.

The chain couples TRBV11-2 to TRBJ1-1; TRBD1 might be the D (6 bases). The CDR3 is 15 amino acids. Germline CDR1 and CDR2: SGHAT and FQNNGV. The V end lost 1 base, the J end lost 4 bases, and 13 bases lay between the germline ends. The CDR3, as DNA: TGTGCCAGCAGCTTAGGAAGGCTCAGGGGCACTGAAGCTTTCTTT. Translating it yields CASSLGRLRGTEAFF. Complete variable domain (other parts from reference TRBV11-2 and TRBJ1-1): EAGVAQSPRYKIIEKRQSVAFWCNPISGHATLYWYQQILGQGPKLLIQFQNNGVVDDSQLPKDRFSAERLKGVDSTLKIQPAKLEDSAVYLCASSLGRLRGTEAFFGQGTRLTVV.

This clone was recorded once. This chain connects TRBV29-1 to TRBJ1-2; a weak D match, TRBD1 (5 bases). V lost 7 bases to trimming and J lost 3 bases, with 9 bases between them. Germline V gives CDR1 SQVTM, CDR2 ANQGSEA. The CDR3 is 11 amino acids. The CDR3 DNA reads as TGCAGCGGTGGGGGGGACTATGGCTACACCTTC. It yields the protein CSGGGDYGYTF.

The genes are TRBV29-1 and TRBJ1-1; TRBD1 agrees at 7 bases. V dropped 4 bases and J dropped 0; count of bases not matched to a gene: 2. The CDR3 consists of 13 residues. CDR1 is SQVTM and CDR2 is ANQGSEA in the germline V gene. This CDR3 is CSVVGQVNTEAFF. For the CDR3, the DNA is TGCAGCGTTGTCGGACAGGTGAACACTGAAGCTTTCTTT.

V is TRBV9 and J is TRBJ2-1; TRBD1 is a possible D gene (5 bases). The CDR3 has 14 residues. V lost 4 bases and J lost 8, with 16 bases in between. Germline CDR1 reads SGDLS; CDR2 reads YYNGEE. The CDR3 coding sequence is TGTGCCAGCAGCCCTACCCTTTGGGGCGATGAGCAGTTCTTC. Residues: CASSPTLWGDEQFF.

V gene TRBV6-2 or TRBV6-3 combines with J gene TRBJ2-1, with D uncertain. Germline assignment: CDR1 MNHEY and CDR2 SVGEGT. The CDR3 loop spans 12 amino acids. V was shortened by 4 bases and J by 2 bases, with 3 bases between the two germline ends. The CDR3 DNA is TGTGCCAGCAGTTCCACCTACAATGAGCAGTTCTTC. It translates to CASSSTYNEQFF.

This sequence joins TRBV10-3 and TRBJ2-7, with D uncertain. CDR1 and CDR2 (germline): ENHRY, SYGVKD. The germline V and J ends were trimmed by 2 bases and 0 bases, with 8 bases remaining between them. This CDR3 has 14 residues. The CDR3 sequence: CAISESLSSYEQYF. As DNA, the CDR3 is TGTGCCATCAGTGAGAGTCTCAGCTCCTACGAGCAGTACTTC.

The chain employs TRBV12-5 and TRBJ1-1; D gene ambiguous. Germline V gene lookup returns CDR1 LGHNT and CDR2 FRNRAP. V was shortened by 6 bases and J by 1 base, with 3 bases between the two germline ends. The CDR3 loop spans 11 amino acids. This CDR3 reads CASGQNTEAFF. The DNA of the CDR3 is TGTGCTAGTGGACAGAACACTGAAGCTTTCTTT.

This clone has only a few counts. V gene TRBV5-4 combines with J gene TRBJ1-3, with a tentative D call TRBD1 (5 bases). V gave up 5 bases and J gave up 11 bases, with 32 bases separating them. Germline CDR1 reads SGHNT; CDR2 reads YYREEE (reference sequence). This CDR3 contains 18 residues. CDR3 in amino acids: CASSTTPGGWGSGGSIYF. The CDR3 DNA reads TGTGCCAGCAGTACTACCCCAGGCGGATGGGGAAGCGGGGGGTCCATATATTTT.

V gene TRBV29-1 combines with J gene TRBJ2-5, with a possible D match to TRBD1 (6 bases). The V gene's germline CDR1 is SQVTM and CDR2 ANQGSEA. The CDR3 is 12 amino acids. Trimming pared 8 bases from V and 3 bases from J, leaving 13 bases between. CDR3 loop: CSHRDNKETQYF. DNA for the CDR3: TGCAGCCACCGGGACAACAAAGAGACCCAGTACTTC.

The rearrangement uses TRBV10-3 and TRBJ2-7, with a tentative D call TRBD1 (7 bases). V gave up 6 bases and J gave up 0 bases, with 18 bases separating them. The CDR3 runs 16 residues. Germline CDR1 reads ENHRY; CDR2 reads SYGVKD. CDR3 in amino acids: CAISGGEGTASYEQYF. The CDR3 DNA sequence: TGTGCCATCAGCGGGGGAGAAGGGACAGCCTCCTACGAGCAGTACTTC.

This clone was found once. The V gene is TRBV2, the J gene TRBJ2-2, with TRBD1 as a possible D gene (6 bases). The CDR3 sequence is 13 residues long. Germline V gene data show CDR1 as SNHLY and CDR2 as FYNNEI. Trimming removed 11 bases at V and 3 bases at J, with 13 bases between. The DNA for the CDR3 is TGTGCCGGGGGCAGGGGCCACACCGGGGAGCTGTTTTTT. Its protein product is CAGGRGHTGELFF.

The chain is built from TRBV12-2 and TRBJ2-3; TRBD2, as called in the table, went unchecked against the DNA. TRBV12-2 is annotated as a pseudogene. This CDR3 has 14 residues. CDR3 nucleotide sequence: TGTGCAAGTCGCTTAGCTAGCAGCACAGATACGCAGTATTTT. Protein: CASRLASSTDTQYF.